This TCR beta chain was recovered during a study of cytomegalovirus exposure and HLA in healthy donors. Overall study results and limits: A later examination showed that TCR association rates differed by HLA locus, with DRB1 most and HLA-C fewest.

There are 14 residues in the CDR3. V shed 1 base and J shed 4 bases, with 9 bases lying between them. Germline V CDR1 and CDR2: PRHDT, FYEKMQ (reference sequence). This clone has a handful of counts. Its antigen is currently unknown. PCR used 60 Vbeta primers and 13 Jbeta primers. Generated by immunoSEQ multiplex PCR, the TCRdb table keeps only in-frame clones and is missing some. The data contain around 100,000 clones, roughly 66% of them seen just once; the ten biggest clones take up around 3.5%. The genes are TRBV13 and TRBJ2-3, with unresolved D. The sequence derives from a woman in her forties or fifties in good health and CMV-seronegative. The sequencing input was PBMCs. CDR3 in DNA: TGTGCCAGCAGCTTAGTCAGCGTTGCAGATACGCAGTATTTT. Encoded protein: CASSLVSVADTQYF.